This TCR beta chain was found in a study of T cells in Graves' hyperthyroidism and ophthalmopathy. The source material, RNA transcripts, was used to amplify TCR beta CDR3 regions. TCR CDR3 regions were first amplified by RT-PCR with HTBI primers. TCRdb called the multiplex PCR reads again in MiXCR, with one record for every CDR3 protein. This sample has approximately 710,000 distinct CDR3 sequences; 17% occur once, and the top ten carry around a sixth. This CDR3 spans 16 amino acids. CDR1 is SGHTA, CDR2 FQGNSA, per germline. V shed 1 base and J 7 bases; nucleotides not matched to a gene: 7. The V gene is TRBV7-2, the J gene TRBJ1-4, with 9 nucleotides matching TRBD1. The receptor's source is a man aged 45-65 years with Graves' hyperthyroidism. Material: blood. CDR3 sequence reads: CASSLGRGQGSEKLFF. DNA of the CDR3: TGTGCCAGCAGCTTAGGTCGGGGACAGGGCAGTGAAAAACTGTTTTTT.